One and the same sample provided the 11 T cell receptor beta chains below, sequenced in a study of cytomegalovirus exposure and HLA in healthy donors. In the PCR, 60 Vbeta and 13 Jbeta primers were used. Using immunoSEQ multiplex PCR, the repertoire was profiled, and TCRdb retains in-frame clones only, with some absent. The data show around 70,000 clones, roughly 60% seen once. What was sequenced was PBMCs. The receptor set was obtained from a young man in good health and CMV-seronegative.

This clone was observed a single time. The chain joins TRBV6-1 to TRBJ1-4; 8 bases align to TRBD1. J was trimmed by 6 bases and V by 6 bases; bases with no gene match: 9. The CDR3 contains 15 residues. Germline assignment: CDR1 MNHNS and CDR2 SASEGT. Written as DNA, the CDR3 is TGTGCCAGCAGCGCCTCCGGGACAGGTCATGAAAAACTGTTTTTT. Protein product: CASSASGTGHEKLFF.

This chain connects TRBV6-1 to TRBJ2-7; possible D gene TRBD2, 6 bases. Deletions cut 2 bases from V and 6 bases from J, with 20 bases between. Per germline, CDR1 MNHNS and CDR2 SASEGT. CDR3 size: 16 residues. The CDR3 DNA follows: TGTGCCAGCAGTGAATGGTACGGGAGTGCCACGGGCGAGCAGTACTTC. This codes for CASSEWYGSATGEQYF.

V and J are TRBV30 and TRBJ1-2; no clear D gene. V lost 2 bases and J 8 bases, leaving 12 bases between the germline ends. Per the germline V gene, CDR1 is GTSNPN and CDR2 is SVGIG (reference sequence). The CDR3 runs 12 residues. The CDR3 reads CAWSTPTGGYTF. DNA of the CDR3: TGTGCCTGGAGTACGCCCACGGGGGGCTACACCTTC. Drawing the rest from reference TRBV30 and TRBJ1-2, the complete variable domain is SQTIHQWPATLVQPVGSPLSLECTVEGTSNPNLYWYRQAAGRGLQLLFYSVGIGQISSEVPQNLSASRPQDRQFILSSKKLLLSDSGFYLCAWSTPTGGYTFGSGTRLTVV.

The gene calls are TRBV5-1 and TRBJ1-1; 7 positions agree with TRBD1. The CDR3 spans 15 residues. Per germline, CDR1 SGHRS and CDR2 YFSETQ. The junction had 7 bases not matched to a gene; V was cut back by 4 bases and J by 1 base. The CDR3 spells CASSPATGKNTEAFF. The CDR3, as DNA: TGCGCCAGCAGCCCAGCGACAGGGAAGAACACTGAAGCTTTCTTT. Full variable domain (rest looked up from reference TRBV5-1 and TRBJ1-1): KAGVTQTPRYLIKTRGQQVTLSCSPISGHRSVSWYQQTPGQGLQFLFEYFSETQRNKGNFPGRFSGRQFSNSRSEMNVSTLELGDSALYLCASSPATGKNTEAFFGQGTRLTVV.

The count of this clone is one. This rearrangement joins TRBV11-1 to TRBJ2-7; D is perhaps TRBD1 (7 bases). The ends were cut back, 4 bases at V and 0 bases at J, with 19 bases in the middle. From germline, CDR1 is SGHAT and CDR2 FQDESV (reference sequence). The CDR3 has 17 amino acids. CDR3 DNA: TGTGCCAGCAGCTCCCAGGCAGGGGGAGGAGTCTCCTACGAGCAGTACTTC. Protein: CASSSQAGGGVSYEQYF.

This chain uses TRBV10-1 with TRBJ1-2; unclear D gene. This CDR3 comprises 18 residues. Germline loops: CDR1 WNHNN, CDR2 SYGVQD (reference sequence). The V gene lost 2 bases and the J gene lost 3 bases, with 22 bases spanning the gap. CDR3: CASSEPSRKGRRDYGYTF. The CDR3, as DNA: TGCGCCAGCAGTGAGCCCTCCCGAAAGGGAAGGAGGGACTATGGCTACACCTTC.

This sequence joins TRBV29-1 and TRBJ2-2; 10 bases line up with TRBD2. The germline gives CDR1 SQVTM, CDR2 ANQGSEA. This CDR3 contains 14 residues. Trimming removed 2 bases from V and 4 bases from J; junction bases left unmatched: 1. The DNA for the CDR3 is TGCAGCGTTGAATTAGCGGGGGGCACCGGGGAGCTGTTTTTT. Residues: CSVELAGGTGELFF.

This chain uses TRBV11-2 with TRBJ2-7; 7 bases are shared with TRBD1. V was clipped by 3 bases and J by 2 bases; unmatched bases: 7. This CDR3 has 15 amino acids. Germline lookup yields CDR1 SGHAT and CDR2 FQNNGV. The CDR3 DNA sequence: TGTGCCAGCAGCTTTGCTCCAGGGACAGCCTACGAGCAGTACTTC. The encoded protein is CASSFAPGTAYEQYF.

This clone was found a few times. The CDR3 protein is CASSITDRAPVEQYF. The DNA of the CDR3 is TGTGCCAGTAGTATCACAGACAGGGCCCCGGTCGAGCAGTACTTC. The chain employs TRBV19 and TRBJ2-7; 7 nucleotides match TRBD1. The CDR3 runs to 15 residues. V was pared by 3 bases and J by 6 bases, with 11 bases of the junction left unmatched. Germline CDR1 is LNHDA and CDR2 is SQIVND (reference sequence).

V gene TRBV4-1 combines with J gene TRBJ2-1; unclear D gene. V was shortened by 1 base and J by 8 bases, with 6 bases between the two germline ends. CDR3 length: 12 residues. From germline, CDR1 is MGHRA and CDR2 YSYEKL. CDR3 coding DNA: TGCGCCAGCAGCCAAGTTACTTATGAGCAGTTCTTC. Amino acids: CASSQVTYEQFF.

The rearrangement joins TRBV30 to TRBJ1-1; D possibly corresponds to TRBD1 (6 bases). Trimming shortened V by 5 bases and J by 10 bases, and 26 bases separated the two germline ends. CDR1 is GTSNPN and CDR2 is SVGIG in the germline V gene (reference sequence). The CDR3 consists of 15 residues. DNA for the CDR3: TGTGCCTGGGAGGGGGTAAGGGCGCCTACAGTAGCAGCTTTCTTT. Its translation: CAWEGVRAPTVAAFF. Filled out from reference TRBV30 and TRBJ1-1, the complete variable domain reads SQTIHQWPATLVQPVGSPLSLECTVEGTSNPNLYWYRQAAGRGLQLLFYSVGIGQISSEVPQNLSASRPQDRQFILSSKKLLLSDSGFYLCAWEGVRAPTVAAFFGQGTRLTVV.